The entry below gives a single T cell receptor beta chain sequence along with its context. Germline lookup yields CDR1 LGHDT and CDR2 YNNKEL (reference sequence). Trimming shortened V by 1 base and J by 7 bases, and 13 bases separated the two germline ends. The CDR3 is 14 residues long. In the authors' methods: By means of reference gene primer amplification, nucleated cell counts were estimated. The method was immunoSEQ multiplex PCR; TCRdb's version includes in-frame clones alone and lacks a portion of them. The V and J calls and clone size come from that table; D and trimming were worked out from the DNA. The sample has 200,000 to 250,000 clones; about four fifths are singletons. Followed longitudinally, the Seattle patients had been enrolled during active infection. The data stem from a study of blood T cell repertoires in COVID-19. Overall study context: Samples representing acute and convalescent COVID-19 were sourced from the United States, Italy and Spain. PBMCs, B-cell-depleted T cells, or T cells were the source of the cDNA or gDNA that made up the material.

V gene TRBV3-1 (or the pseudogene TRBV3-2) combines with J gene TRBJ1-2; D not certain. The TCR originated in a woman aged 80 or over with COVID-19, enrolled during active disease. The sequenced sample was peripheral blood. The CDR3 DNA follows: TGTGCCAGCAGCCAAGGCGGGGTAAAGACTGGCTACACCTTC. It yields the protein CASSQGGVKTGYTF.